This is a list of T cell receptor beta chains from one sample in a study of neurological immune-mediated disorders. One entry per CDR3 protein, called by TCRdb with MiXCR from the 5' RACE reads. Here the sample spans 77,000 or so distinct CDR3 sequences, under 10% being singletons. Sequences were obtained from PBMCs. The receptors derive from a man between 50 and 59 years old in good health. The CDR3 runs from the conserved cysteine through the conserved F or W.

v_call | cdr3_aa
TRBV5-1 | CASSSLKSGEYTGELFF
TRBV10-3 | CAISELPTGVGANVLTF
TRBV3-1 | CASSLIKTAVRGHEQFF
TRBV28 | CASSTTGSTEAFF
TRBV29-1 | CSVAPGQGYEQYF
TRBV4-1 | CASSQPLKGNEQFF
TRBV15 | CATSGGNPSGRNEQFF
TRBV11-2 | CASSFRLAGAIDTQYF
TRBV20-1 | CSADPGASGPNEQYF
TRBV7-2 | CASSFFSGGAREQFF
TRBV5-1 | CASSLSGIVNTEAFF
TRBV10-3 | CAISVRGAEQYF
TRBV7-6 | CASSAMGGSDFSGNTIYF
TRBV7-9 | CATGPTRSHYGYTF
TRBV12-3/TRBV12-4 | CASSFVSDQETQYF
TRBV20-1 | CSATRIPNTGELFF
TRBV7-2 | CASSEQETQYF
TRBV29-1 | CSVTSGYNEQFF
TRBV10-3 | CAISAGSTTTDTQYF
TRBV5-1 | CASSLAGTASYNEQFF
TRBV7-8 | CASSRRDRFHGYTF
TRBV20-1 | CSARDLTAFPYGYTF
TRBV12-3/TRBV12-4 | CASSFAGPIETQYF
TRBV19 | CASSLSGVKNKNIQYF
TRBV7-2 | CASSFRGLMASEQYF
TRBV3-1 | CASSQVSLGDANTGELFF
TRBV29-1 | CSVRGRTTGLAGELFF
TRBV12-3/TRBV12-4 | CASSRTDGADTQYF
TRBV28 | CASTLPRQGSYNSPLHF
TRBV7-2 | CASRGGGETQYF
TRBV20-1 | CSARAASGGSYQETQYF
TRBV12-3/TRBV12-4 | CASSPRGGVPDTQYF
TRBV18 | CASSPGQNRNEQFF
TRBV6-6 | CASRPDRGGGYTF
TRBV6-2/TRBV6-3 | CASSIPRGLSYNEQFF
TRBV29-1 | CSVALRLAKNIQYF
TRBV25-1 | CASSLKGVRDGAFF
TRBV6-2/TRBV6-3 | CASSYGLAGDTDTQYF
TRBV28 | CASRQTELNQPQHF
TRBV28 | CASRRDRGSTGELFF
TRBV12-3/TRBV12-4 | CASSTRQGASTEAFF
TRBV20-1 | CSAPRQGETEAFF
TRBV25-1 | CASSESRAWGLETQYF
TRBV14 | CASSQRGLTGVGSPLHF
TRBV20-1 | CSFRDSLHSPLHF
TRBV24-1 | CATSARPSGGGSSYERYF
TRBV15 | CATSREARGPYEQYF
TRBV4-1 | CASSQEPAGGAPDTQYF
TRBV7-9 | CASSLGRPGLAYNEQFF
TRBV5-1 | CASRWGTGGINEQFF
TRBV20-1 | CSASGGGPLYEQFF
TRBV11-2 | CASSLTAGPYTGELFF
TRBV9 | CASSVGGRAGETQYF
TRBV5-1 | CASTPGDRGLSEQYF
TRBV29-1 | CSVEEGAGGTTEAFF
TRBV10-3 | CASGQLSGNTIYF
TRBV28 | CASSPPGGTSYEQYF